This entry features one T cell receptor (beta chain) sequence. Its antigen is not yet known. Base qualities were left out, and no much larger clone turns up one base away. Since it is a stray read in a library aimed at alpha chains, this beta chain has a size that is not meaningful. Per the publication, the time point label means: sample taken at primary tumor resection. Whole RNA extracted from tumor and nontumor lung tissue, or from cryopreserved PBMC samples, was used for TCR sequencing without cell sorting. Samples were obtained from over 70 patients with early-stage, untreated non-small cell lung cancer from the lung TRACERx cohort. Only patients with enough RNA available from two or more tumor regions were chosen for TCR sequencing. Receptor libraries were prepared by 5' RACE. These reads were obtained on a NextSeq 500. To allow correction of PCR and sequencing errors, the TCR library protocol tagged every TCR cDNA molecule with a unique molecular identifier. As for the original processing: TCR identification, UMI-based error correction and CDR3 extraction were performed with Decombinator tools. Expanded TCRs were defined as those above a frequency of 2 per 1,000, corresponding to the top 1% of the tumor frequency distribution. Renyi diversity was computed with the R vegan package after each repertoire had been subsampled 100 times to 5,000 TCRs. CDR3 similarity networks were constructed using string-kernel similarity of amino acid triplets, with links drawn between CDR3s whose pairwise similarity was above 0.82. The public reads were run again by TCRdb, first through fastp at Q25 and then through MiXCR, and only productive beta chains were kept. Rows matching on CDR3 protein sequence are summarized as one entry with the most common DNA and genes. The V and J calls, along with clone size, are taken from TCRdb and not from the paper's own processing. A total of about 11,000 distinct CDR3 sequences appear in this sample, approximately 6.7% of them only once. Of the sample, 25% to 30% falls within the top ten clones.

Compared with germline, V lacks 3 bases and J lacks 0 bases; bases without a gene match: 1. The CDR3, cysteine through phenylalanine, is 15 amino acids long. Solely the CDR3 DNA is kept, with 45 bases framed from the first base. Based on the germline V gene, the CDR1 and CDR2 sequences are SGHTA and FQGNSA. The sample originates from a study of spatial heterogeneity in lung cancer (dated by TCRdb to the late 2010s). Turning to the overall study: More beta-chain than alpha-chain transcripts were consistently detected, likely reflecting higher beta-chain transcript abundance. Nonsynonymous mutation counts, determined by whole-exome sequencing of tumor tissue, were related to features of the TCR repertoire. In the raw uncorrected reads, each unique combination of TCR and UMI appeared more than ten times on average. TCR alpha and beta repertoires were quantitatively compared across multiple tumor regions, matched nontumor lung and blood in non-small cell lung cancer. At surgery, both alpha and beta chains were TCR-sequenced in fewer than 250 tumor regions, approximately 64 matched nontumor lung samples and 56 PBMC samples. Overall study outcomes, separate from this receptor: Ubiquitous expanded tumor TCRs showed up in blood more often at tumor resection than at routine follow-up. Confirming at a functional level the hypothesis that regional TCRs recognize regional mutations was considered to require additional single-cell paired TCR alpha and beta sequencing.

Sequences were derived from PBMCs, sampled at surgery. The chain links TRBV7-2 with TRBJ2-1; 8 nucleotides in the junction match TRBD2. This clonotype was obtained from a male donor with early-stage non-small cell lung cancer. The encoded CDR3 is CASSLGTSSYNEQFF. Read as DNA, the sequence is TGTGCCAGCAGCTTGGGGACTAGCTCCTACAATGAGCAGTTCTTC.